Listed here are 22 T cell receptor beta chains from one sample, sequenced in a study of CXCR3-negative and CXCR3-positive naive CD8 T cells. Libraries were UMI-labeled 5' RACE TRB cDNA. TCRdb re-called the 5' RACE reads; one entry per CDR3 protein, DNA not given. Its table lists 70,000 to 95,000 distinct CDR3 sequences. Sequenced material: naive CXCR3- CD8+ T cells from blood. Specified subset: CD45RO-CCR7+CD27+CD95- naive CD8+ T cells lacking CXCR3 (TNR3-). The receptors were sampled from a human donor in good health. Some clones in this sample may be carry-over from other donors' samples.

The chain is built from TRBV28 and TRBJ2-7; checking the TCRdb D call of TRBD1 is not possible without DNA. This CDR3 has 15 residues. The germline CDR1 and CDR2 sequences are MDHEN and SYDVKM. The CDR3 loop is CASSLLGTGVYEQYF.

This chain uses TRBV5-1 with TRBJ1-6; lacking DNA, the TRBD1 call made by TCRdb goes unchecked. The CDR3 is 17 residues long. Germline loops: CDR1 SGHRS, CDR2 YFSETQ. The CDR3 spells CASSLDPIQVVNSPLHF.

The CDR3 reads CASMVALSGGELFF. The chain is built from TRBV5-1 and TRBJ2-2; the TRBD1 assignment by TCRdb is unverifiable without DNA. CDR3 length: 14 amino acids. Germline V CDR1 and CDR2: SGHRS, YFSETQ. The full variable domain, with the rest looked up from reference TRBV5-1 and TRBJ2-2, is KAGVTQTPRYLIKTRGQQVTLSCSPISGHRSVSWYQQTPGQGLQFLFEYFSETQRNKGNFPGRFSGRQFSNSRSEMNVSTLELGDSALYLCASMVALSGGELFFGEGSRLTVL.

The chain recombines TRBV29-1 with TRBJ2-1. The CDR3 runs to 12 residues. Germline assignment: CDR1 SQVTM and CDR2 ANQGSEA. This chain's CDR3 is CSVPVPWNEQFF.

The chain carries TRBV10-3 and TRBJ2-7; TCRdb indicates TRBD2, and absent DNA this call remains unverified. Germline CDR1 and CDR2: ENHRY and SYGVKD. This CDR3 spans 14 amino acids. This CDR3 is CAISEGGGLVEQYF.

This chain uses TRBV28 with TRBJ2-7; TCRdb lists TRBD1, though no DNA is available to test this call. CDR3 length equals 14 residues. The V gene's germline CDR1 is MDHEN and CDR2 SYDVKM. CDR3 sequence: CASTWGLGAYEQYF.

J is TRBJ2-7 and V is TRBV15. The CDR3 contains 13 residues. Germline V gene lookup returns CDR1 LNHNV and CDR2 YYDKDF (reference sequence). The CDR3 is CATSIGSTYEQYF. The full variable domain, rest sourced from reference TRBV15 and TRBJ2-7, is DAMVIQNPRYQVTQFGKPVTLSCSQTLNHNVMYWYQQKSSQAPKLLFHYYDKDFNNEADTPDNFQSRRPNTSFCFLDIRSPGLGDTAMYLCATSIGSTYEQYFGPGTRLTVT.

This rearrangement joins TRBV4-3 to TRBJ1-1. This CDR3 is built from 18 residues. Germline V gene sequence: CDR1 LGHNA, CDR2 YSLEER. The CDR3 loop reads CASSQDGQGGLENTEPFF.

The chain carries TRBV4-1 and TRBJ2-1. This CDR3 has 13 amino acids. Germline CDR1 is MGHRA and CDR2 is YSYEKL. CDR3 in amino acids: CASSHVGYDEQFF.

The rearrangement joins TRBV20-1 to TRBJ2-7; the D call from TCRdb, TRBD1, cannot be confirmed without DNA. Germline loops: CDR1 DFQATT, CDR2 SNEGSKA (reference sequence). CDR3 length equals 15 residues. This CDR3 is CGARDMTGTRYEQYF.

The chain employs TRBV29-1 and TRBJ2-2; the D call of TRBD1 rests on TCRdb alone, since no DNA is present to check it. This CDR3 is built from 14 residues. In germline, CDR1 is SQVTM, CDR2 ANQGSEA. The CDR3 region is CSVEGQGNTGELFF.

CDR3 loop: CSVFGLAGHYGTGELFF. This rearrangement joins TRBV29-1 to TRBJ2-2; TCRdb reports TRBD2, a call that lacks DNA to check it against. Germline CDR1 reads SQVTM; CDR2 reads ANQGSEA. This CDR3 region has 17 residues.

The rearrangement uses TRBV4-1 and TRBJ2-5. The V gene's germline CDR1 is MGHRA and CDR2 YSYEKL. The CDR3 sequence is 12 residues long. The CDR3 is CASSQDRETQYF.

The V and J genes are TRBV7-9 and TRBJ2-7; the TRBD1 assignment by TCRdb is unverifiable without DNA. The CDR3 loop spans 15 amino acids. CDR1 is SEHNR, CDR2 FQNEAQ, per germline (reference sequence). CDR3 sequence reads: CASSFEGGSSYEQYF.

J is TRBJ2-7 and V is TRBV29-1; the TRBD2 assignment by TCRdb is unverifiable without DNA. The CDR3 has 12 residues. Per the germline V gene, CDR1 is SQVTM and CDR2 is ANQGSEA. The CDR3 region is CSVGGAGYEQYF.

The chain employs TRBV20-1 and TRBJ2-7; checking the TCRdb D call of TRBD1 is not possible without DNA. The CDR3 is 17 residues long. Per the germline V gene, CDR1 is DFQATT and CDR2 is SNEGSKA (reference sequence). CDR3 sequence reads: CGASARPGQPDLSEQYF.

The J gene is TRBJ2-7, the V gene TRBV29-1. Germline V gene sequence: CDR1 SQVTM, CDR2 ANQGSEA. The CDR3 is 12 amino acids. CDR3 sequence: CSVVTVSYEQYF.

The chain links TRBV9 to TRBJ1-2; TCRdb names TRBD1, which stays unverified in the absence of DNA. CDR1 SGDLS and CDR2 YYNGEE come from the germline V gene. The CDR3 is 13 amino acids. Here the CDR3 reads CASSAGGIYGYTF.

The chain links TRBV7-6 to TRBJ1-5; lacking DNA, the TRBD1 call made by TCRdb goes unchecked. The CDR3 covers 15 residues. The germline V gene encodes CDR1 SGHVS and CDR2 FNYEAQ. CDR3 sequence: CASSSGQGNDQPQHF.

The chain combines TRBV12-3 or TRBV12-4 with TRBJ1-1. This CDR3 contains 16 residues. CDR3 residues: CASSHELGVMNTEAFF.

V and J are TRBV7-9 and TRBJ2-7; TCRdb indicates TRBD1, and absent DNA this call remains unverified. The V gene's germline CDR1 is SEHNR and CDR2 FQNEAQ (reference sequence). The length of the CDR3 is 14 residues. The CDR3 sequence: CASSFGTVSGEQYF.

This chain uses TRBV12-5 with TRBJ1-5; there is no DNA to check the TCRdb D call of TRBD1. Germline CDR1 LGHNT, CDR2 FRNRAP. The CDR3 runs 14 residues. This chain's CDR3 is CASGTQGGNQPQHF.